Included here is one TCR beta chain sequence, with context. The data were taken from a study of T cell responses to AZD1222 COVID-19 vaccine. The V gene lost 1 base and the J gene lost 1 base, with 10 bases spanning the gap. Per germline, CDR1 SEHNR and CDR2 FQNEAQ (reference sequence). This CDR3 has 15 residues. This table comes from immunoSEQ multiplex PCR, and its TCRdb copy is limited to in-frame clones, with some not included. This table holds about 180,000 clones, around 90% found once. The sample consisted of peripheral blood, taken on day 0 of AZD1222 vaccination. The source is an adult in good health. This chain uses TRBV7-9 with TRBJ1-2; perhaps TRBD1 as D (5 bases). The CDR3 bases are TGTGCCAGCAGCTTAGGACAGACGAATAACTATGGCTACACCTTC. Translating gives CASSLGQTNNYGYTF.